This T cell receptor beta chain was observed in a study of blood T cells in healthy people across ages. This CDR3 spans 16 amino acids. The germline V gene has CDR1 ENHRY and CDR2 SYGVKD. Between the trimmed V and J ends, which lost 1 base and 2 bases, there was a span of 12 bases. Primers used in a second PCR of roughly 6 to 12 cycles were a sample-barcoded 5' primer and a J-beta primer mix. TCRdb re-derived calls from the 5' RACE reads in MiXCR, one entry per CDR3 protein. The sample contains roughly 1,000,000 distinct CDR3 sequences, approximately 26% of which appear only once. The sample was also linked to a second study, of T cells of mothers and their children.

The gene calls are TRBV10-3 and TRBJ1-5; D perhaps matches TRBD1 (5 bases). The source is a girl aged 2 to 9 in good health. The specimen sequenced was blood. The CDR3 loop reads CAISEWGGSGNQPQHF. CDR3 coding DNA: TGTGCCATCAGTGAGTGGGGGGGGAGCGGCAATCAGCCCCAGCATTTT.